What follows describes a single TCR beta chain. These data originate in a study of blood T cell repertoires in COVID-19. The overall study: The samples span acute and convalescent COVID-19 from the United States, Italy and Spain. T cells, B-cell-depleted T cells, or PBMCs supplied cDNA or gDNA.

Clones were read by immunoSEQ multiplex PCR, and TCRdb kept only the in-frame ones, dropping some. The table includes just over 250,000 clones, roughly nine tenths detected once. The CDR3 has 16 residues. The germline CDR1 and CDR2 sequences are MRHNA and SNTAGT. Trimming at V came to 6 bases and at J to 5 bases, leaving 14 bases not matched to a gene. V usage is TRBV6-4 and J usage is TRBJ1-2, with 8 positions matching TRBD1. The sequenced sample was peripheral blood. This clonotype was sampled from a man between 35 and 55 years old who had recovered from COVID-19. The CDR3 reads CASSPDRGPTVYGYTF. Here the CDR3 DNA reads TGTGCCAGCAGCCCCGACAGGGGCCCTACGGTTTATGGCTACACCTTC.